This T cell receptor beta chain was retrieved from a study of identical twins. Each CDR3 protein is one row after TCRdb ran MiXCR on the 5' RACE reads. The sample has hundreds of thousands of distinct CDR3 sequences; under 8.5% are singletons. Germline loops: CDR1 MNHEY, CDR2 SVGAGI. This CDR3 spans 17 amino acids. V dropped 0 bases and J dropped 0 bases, with 15 bases sitting between them. These sequences were also reported in another study, on yellow fever vaccine responses in identical twins.

Material for sequencing was PBMCs. The source of this sequence is a woman aged 18-29 years in good health. V usage is TRBV6-5 and J usage is TRBJ2-7; TRBD1 is a possible D gene (6 bases). The CDR3 sequence is CASSYSLNPGASYEQYV. For the CDR3, the DNA is TGTGCCAGCAGTTACTCTTTAAACCCAGGGGCCTCCTACGAGCAGTACGTC.